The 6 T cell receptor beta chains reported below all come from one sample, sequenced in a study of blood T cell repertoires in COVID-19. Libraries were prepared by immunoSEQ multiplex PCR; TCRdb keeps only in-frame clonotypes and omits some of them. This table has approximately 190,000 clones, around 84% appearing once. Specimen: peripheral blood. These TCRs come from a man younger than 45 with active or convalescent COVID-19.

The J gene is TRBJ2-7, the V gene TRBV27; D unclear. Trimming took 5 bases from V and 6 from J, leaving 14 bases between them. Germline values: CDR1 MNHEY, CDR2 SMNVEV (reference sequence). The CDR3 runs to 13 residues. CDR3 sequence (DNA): TGTGCCAGCAGTCGGTACACAGATCCCGAGCAGTACTTC. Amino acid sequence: CASSRYTDPEQYF.

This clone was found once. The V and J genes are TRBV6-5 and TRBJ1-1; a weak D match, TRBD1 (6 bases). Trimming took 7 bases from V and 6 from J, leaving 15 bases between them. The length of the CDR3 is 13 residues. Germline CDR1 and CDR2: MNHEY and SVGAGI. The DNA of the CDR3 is TGTGCCAGCACCCGAACAGGGCTCGCTGAAGCTTTCTTT. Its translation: CASTRTGLAEAFF.

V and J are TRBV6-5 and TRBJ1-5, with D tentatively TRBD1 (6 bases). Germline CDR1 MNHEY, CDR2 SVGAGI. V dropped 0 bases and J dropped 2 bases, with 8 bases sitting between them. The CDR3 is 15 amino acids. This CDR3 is CASSYSRGGNQPQHF. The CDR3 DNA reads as TGTGCCAGCAGTTACTCCAGGGGTGGCAATCAGCCCCAGCATTTT.

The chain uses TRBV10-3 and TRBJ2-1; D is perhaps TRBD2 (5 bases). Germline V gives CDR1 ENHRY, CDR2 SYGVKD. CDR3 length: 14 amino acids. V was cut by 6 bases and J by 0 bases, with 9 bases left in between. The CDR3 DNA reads TGTGCCATCAGCTGGAGGAGCTCCTACAATGAGCAGTTCTTC. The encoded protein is CAISWRSSYNEQFF.

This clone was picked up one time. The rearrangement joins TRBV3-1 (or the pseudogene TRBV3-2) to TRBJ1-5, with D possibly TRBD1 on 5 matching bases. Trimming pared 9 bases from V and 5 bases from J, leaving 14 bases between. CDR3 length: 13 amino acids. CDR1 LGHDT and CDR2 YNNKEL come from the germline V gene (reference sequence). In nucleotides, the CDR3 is TGTGCCAGAAAATACTGGGACTATCAGCCCCAGCATTTT. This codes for CARKYWDYQPQHF.

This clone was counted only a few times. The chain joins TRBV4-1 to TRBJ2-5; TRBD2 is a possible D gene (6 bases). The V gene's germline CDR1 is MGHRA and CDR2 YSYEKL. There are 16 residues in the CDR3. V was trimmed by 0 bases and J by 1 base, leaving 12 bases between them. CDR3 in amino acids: CASSQDMGRPQETQYF. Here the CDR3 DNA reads TGCGCCAGCAGCCAAGATATGGGGAGGCCCCAAGAGACCCAGTACTTC.